This is a list of T cell receptor beta chains from one sample in a study of T cells in Graves' hyperthyroidism and ophthalmopathy. TCRdb reprocessed the multiplex PCR reads via MiXCR and lists one record per CDR3 protein. The sample holds about 300,000 distinct CDR3 sequences; about 13% are singletons and the top ten take 7% to 9%. Sequenced sample: blood. These receptors were obtained from a woman in her thirties or forties with Graves' hyperthyroidism. Both conserved end residues are part of each CDR3.

v_gene: TRBV3-1
CDR3aa: CASSQVTVGTEAFF

v_gene: TRBV18
CDR3aa: CASSPEGGYTYNEQFF

v_gene: TRBV6-1
CDR3aa: CASGLAYQPQHF

v_gene: TRBV7-8
CDR3aa: CASSRDRTDREQFF

v_gene: TRBV7-8
CDR3aa: CASSLWKVTGPNQPQHF

v_gene: TRBV19
CDR3aa: CASSIEFGGGELFF

v_gene: TRBV27
CDR3aa: CASSPLTGLPNEQFF

v_gene: TRBV29-1
CDR3aa: CSADSGRGDTGELFF

v_gene: TRBV12-3/TRBV12-4
CDR3aa: CASSWDQETQYF

v_gene: TRBV25-1
CDR3aa: CASSEYARSTNEKLFF

v_gene: TRBV5-4
CDR3aa: CASSYRTSGSLGGETQYF

v_gene: TRBV7-8
CDR3aa: CASSLAAGGTVLAEAFF

v_gene: TRBV5-4
CDR3aa: CASKMDRGENIQYF

v_gene: TRBV19
CDR3aa: CASRATGGNEQYF

v_gene: TRBV2
CDR3aa: CASSGEGLDQPQHF

v_gene: TRBV6-1
CDR3aa: CASRGTGGQETQYF

v_gene: TRBV30
CDR3aa: CAWTVTDTQYF

v_gene: TRBV19
CDR3aa: CASSMRGKGYQPQHF

v_gene: TRBV12-3/TRBV12-4
CDR3aa: CASRRESDTQYF

v_gene: TRBV7-2
CDR3aa: CASSLPGTGNYGYTF

v_gene: TRBV20-1
CDR3aa: CSASIQVGEAFF

v_gene: TRBV7-9
CDR3aa: CASSFRDTGTDTQYF